Following are 17 T cell receptor beta chains from one sample sequenced in a study of cytomegalovirus exposure and HLA in healthy donors. 60 Vbeta and 13 Jbeta primers were used in PCR. Data came from immunoSEQ multiplex PCR; TCRdb stores just in-frame clones and leaves some out. The data contain 160,000 or so clones, roughly 80% of them singletons. Sequenced sample: PBMCs. The receptors come from a man aged 35 to 55 in good health and CMV-seronegative.

The V call is TRBV5-1, the J call TRBJ1-2, with 8 bases lining up with TRBD1. The CDR3 length is 14 residues. Unmatched junction bases numbered 2, after V lost 0 bases and J lost 4 bases. Germline-derived CDR1 and CDR2 are SGHRS and YFSETQ. In nucleotides, the CDR3 is TGCGCCAGCAGCTTGGGCAGGGGGCCCTATGGCTACACCTTC. Protein: CASSLGRGPYGYTF.

This rearrangement joins TRBV7-3 to TRBJ2-2, with D unresolved. The CDR3 loop spans 12 amino acids. The V gene lost 6 bases and the J gene lost 7 bases, with 9 bases spanning the gap. Germline V lookup: CDR1 SGHTA, CDR2 FQGTGA. CDR3 sequence reads: CASRSPGGELFF. Here the CDR3 DNA reads TGTGCCAGCAGAAGCCCAGGCGGGGAGCTGTTTTTT.

The chain couples TRBV19 to TRBJ1-6; 9 bases match TRBD1. The CDR3 consists of 15 residues. Germline V lookup: CDR1 LNHDA, CDR2 SQIVND (reference sequence). V shed 3 bases and J 7 bases; nucleotides not matched to a gene: 4. The CDR3 region has the DNA TGTGCCAGTAGTATCCCGGGACAGGGAAATTCACCCCTCCACTTT. Its translation is CASSIPGQGNSPLHF.

The rearrangement uses TRBV9 and TRBJ2-7, with TRBD2 matching over 7 bases. This CDR3 is built from 15 residues. Germline trimming cut 4 bases from V and 3 bases from J; bases unmatched to any gene: 10. Germline V gives CDR1 SGDLS, CDR2 YYNGEE. CDR3 sequence reads: CASSPPSGALYEQYF. CDR3 coding DNA: TGTGCCAGCAGCCCTCCCAGCGGGGCCCTCTACGAGCAGTACTTC.

The J gene is TRBJ2-7, the V gene TRBV28; 9 nucleotides agree with TRBD1. Germline trimming cut 5 bases from V and 2 bases from J; bases unmatched to any gene: 4. The CDR3 is 14 residues long. Germline values: CDR1 MDHEN, CDR2 SYDVKM. The DNA of the CDR3 is TGTGCCAGCAGTCCGGGACAGGGCCCCTACGAGCAGTACTTC. It translates to CASSPGQGPYEQYF.

The chain employs TRBV29-1 and TRBJ2-5; 7 bases line up with TRBD2. There are 15 residues in the CDR3. CDR1 SQVTM and CDR2 ANQGSEA come from the germline V gene. The J segment lost 4 bases and the V segment lost 6 bases, leaving 14 bases of the junction unmatched. CDR3 in DNA: TGCAGCGTGGATGAGAATATCGGGAGGCGAGAGACCCAGTACTTC. Protein product: CSVDENIGRRETQYF.

A note on this clone: The germline gene is not matched at one end of the junction; a read error may be the cause. This rearrangement joins TRBV7-7 to TRBJ2-3; TRBD2 might be the D (6 bases). Germline CDR1 is SSHAT and CDR2 is FNYEAQ (reference sequence). The CDR3 runs 14 residues. CDR3 bases: TGTGCTAGCAGCTCGGGACTGCCGGCAGATACGCAGTATTTT. The encoded protein is CASSSGLPADTQYF.

This clone was recorded once. The chain is built from TRBV7-9 and TRBJ1-2; TRBD1 is a possible D gene (6 bases). CDR3 length equals 14 residues. CDR1 is SEHNR and CDR2 is FQNEAQ in the germline V gene (reference sequence). V lost 6 bases to trimming and J lost 5 bases, with 16 bases between them. In DNA, the CDR3 is TGTGCCAGCAGTTACCCCGGGACACCGTATGGCTACACCTTC. This encodes CASSYPGTPYGYTF.

The chain couples TRBV5-1 to TRBJ1-2; no definite D call. Germline CDR1 and CDR2: SGHRS and YFSETQ. The CDR3 has 15 residues. The V and J ends lost 4 bases and 4 bases respectively, with 17 bases between them. CDR3 sequence reads: CASSENGPAGYGYTF. The DNA for the CDR3 is TGCGCCAGCAGCGAAAATGGGCCAGCGGGCTATGGCTACACCTTC.

The V call is TRBV30, the J call TRBJ2-1, with D perhaps TRBD2 (6 bases). The CDR3 length is 12 residues. Germline loops: CDR1 GTSNPN, CDR2 SVGIG (reference sequence). Between the trimmed V and J ends, which lost 3 bases and 15 bases, there was a span of 18 bases. CDR3 residues: CAWSPYRGNPFF. CDR3 nucleotide sequence: TGTGCCTGGAGCCCATACCGGGGGAACCCGTTCTTC. Based on the CDR3 plus reference TRBV30 and TRBJ2-1, the full variable domain is SQTIHQWPATLVQPVGSPLSLECTVEGTSNPNLYWYRQAAGRGLQLLFYSVGIGQISSEVPQNLSASRPQDRQFILSSKKLLLSDSGFYLCAWSPYRGNPFFGPGTRLTVL.

This clone was seen more than once but under ten times. The CDR3 DNA is TGCGCCAGCAGCCCAGAGGGGGGGACCGGTCAGCCCCAGCATTTT. Translation gives CASSPEGGTGQPQHF. The chain carries TRBV5-1 and TRBJ1-5; the D gene is possibly TRBD1 (6 bases). Trimming removed 4 bases at V and 6 bases at J, with 17 bases between. The CDR3 consists of 15 residues. CDR1 and CDR2 from the germline V gene are SGHRS and YFSETQ.

The table lists this clone with a count of one. This chain joins TRBV7-8 and TRBJ1-6; tentatively, D is TRBD1 (6 bases). Per the germline V gene, CDR1 is SGHVS and CDR2 is FQNEAQ. V was trimmed by 1 base and J by 9 bases, leaving 19 bases between them. This CDR3 has 17 residues. CDR3 nucleotide sequence: TGTGCCAGCAGCTTAGGAGGGTTTCGGGGGGCGGGTTCACCCCTCCACTTT. It translates to CASSLGGFRGAGSPLHF.

This clone was seen only a few times. V gene TRBV5-1 combines with J gene TRBJ2-5; 8 bases fit TRBD2. Germline CDR1 and CDR2: SGHRS and YFSETQ. This CDR3 is 14 amino acids long. Unmatched junction bases numbered 7, after V lost 0 bases and J lost 9 bases. Written as DNA, the CDR3 is TGCGCCAGCAGCTTGGCCGCGGGGGGCCTTCCCCAGTACTTC. Residues: CASSLAAGGLPQYF. Together with reference TRBV5-1 and TRBJ2-5, the CDR3 gives the full variable domain: KAGVTQTPRYLIKTRGQQVTLSCSPISGHRSVSWYQQTPGQGLQFLFEYFSETQRNKGNFPGRFSGRQFSNSRSEMNVSTLELGDSALYLCASSLAAGGLPQYFGPGTRLLVL.

The chain links TRBV15 to TRBJ1-1, with 7 positions matching TRBD1. Germline values: CDR1 LNHNV, CDR2 YYDKDF (reference sequence). V dropped 5 bases and J dropped 0; count of bases not matched to a gene: 6. The CDR3 length is 15 residues. The CDR3, as DNA: TGTGCCACCAGCGGAAACAGGGGAATGAACACTGAAGCTTTCTTT. Its protein product is CATSGNRGMNTEAFF.

The chain has TRBV14 and TRBJ1-4, with 8 nucleotides matching TRBD1. This CDR3 has 15 amino acids. Germline V lookup: CDR1 SGHDN, CDR2 FVKESK. V dropped 7 bases and J dropped 7; count of bases not matched to a gene: 11. The CDR3 is CASTASGGAGEKLFF. The CDR3 nucleotides read TGTGCCAGCACCGCATCAGGGGGCGCAGGTGAAAAACTGTTTTTT.

This chain links TRBV7-9 with TRBJ1-4; D ambiguous. Looked up from germline, CDR1 is SEHNR and CDR2 is FQNEAQ (reference sequence). The V and J ends lost 4 bases and 0 bases respectively, with 9 bases between them. The CDR3 extends over 15 amino acids. CDR3 sequence: CASSSSDSTNEKLFF. CDR3 DNA sequence: TGTGCCAGCAGCTCGTCAGATTCAACTAATGAAAAACTGTTTTTT.

The genes are TRBV7-9 and TRBJ2-5; the D gene is possibly TRBD1 (7 bases). V was shortened by 4 bases and J by 4 bases, with 19 bases between the two germline ends. The CDR3 is made up of 16 amino acids. Germline CDR1 is SEHNR and CDR2 is FQNEAQ (reference sequence). CDR3 sequence: CASSSSTGRSTETQYF. The CDR3 bases are TGTGCCAGCAGCTCTTCGACAGGGAGGTCTACAGAGACCCAGTACTTC.